The 12 T cell receptor beta chains below all came from one sample that was sequenced in a study of cytomegalovirus exposure and HLA in healthy donors. Some clones are missing from TCRdb's copy, which holds only in-frame ones; the method was immunoSEQ multiplex PCR. The sample yields approximately 220,000 clones, approximately 83% seen once. Source material: PBMCs. These receptors were collected from a woman aged 25 to 39 in good health and CMV-seropositive.

This clone was seen once. V gene TRBV4-1 combines with J gene TRBJ1-5; D is unresolved. CDR1 and CDR2 from the germline V gene are MGHRA and YSYEKL. This CDR3 has 16 residues. The V and J ends lost 0 bases and 4 bases respectively, with 13 bases between them. CDR3 DNA sequence: TGCGCCAGCAGCCAAGATAGTTCCCGAAGAAATCAGCCCCAGCATTTT. As protein: CASSQDSSRRNQPQHF.

This clone is a singleton in its sample. The chain is built from TRBV6-5 and TRBJ2-5; 7 bases match TRBD1. The CDR3 contains 14 residues. Losses at the gene ends were 0 bases for V and 4 bases for J; bases not matched to a gene: 2. Germline lookup yields CDR1 MNHEY and CDR2 SVGAGI. The CDR3, as DNA: TGTGCCAGCAGTTACTCGCACAGGGGAGAGACCCAGTACTTC. This gives the protein CASSYSHRGETQYF.

V gene TRBV9 combines with J gene TRBJ1-1, with 7 bases aligning to TRBD1. Trimming at V came to 4 bases and at J to 1 base, leaving 4 bases not matched to a gene. Germline V gives CDR1 SGDLS, CDR2 YYNGEE. This CDR3 comprises 14 residues. CDR3 in amino acids: CASSPRQGNTEAFF. CDR3 coding DNA: TGTGCCAGCAGCCCCCGACAGGGGAACACTGAAGCTTTCTTT.

The chain has TRBV29-1 and TRBJ2-3, with 9 bases aligning to TRBD2. CDR3 size: 15 residues. The V segment lost 3 bases and the J segment 4 bases; nucleotides outside the gene matches: 8. Germline V gene sequence: CDR1 SQVTM, CDR2 ANQGSEA. The CDR3 region is CSVEFGGRASDTQYF. In nucleotides, the CDR3 is TGCAGCGTTGAGTTTGGCGGGAGGGCGTCAGATACGCAGTATTTT.

This clone appeared a few times. The genes are TRBV2 and TRBJ1-4; D is perhaps TRBD1 (6 bases). Trimming stripped 6 bases from V and 8 bases from J, with 16 bases between. Germline V gene sequence: CDR1 SNHLY, CDR2 FYNNEI. CDR3 size: 14 residues. The CDR3 loop is CASSATGRGEKLFF. In DNA form, the CDR3 reads TGTGCCAGCAGCGCCACAGGGAGAGGGGAAAAACTGTTTTTT.

This chain joins TRBV19 and TRBJ1-5, with TRBD1 identical over 9 bases. This CDR3 is built from 17 residues. CDR1 is LNHDA, CDR2 SQIVND, per germline (reference sequence). The V and J ends lost 7 bases and 2 bases, in that order; junction bases with no gene match: 12. The CDR3 here is CASTPPGTGLGNQPQHF. As DNA, the CDR3 is TGTGCCAGTACCCCCCCCGGGACAGGGCTGGGCAATCAGCCCCAGCATTTT.

The rearrangement joins TRBV27 to TRBJ2-7; 9 nucleotides match TRBD1. This CDR3 spans 13 amino acids. The germline V gene has CDR1 MNHEY and CDR2 SMNVEV (reference sequence). J gave up 6 bases and V 3 bases, and 3 bases lay outside the gene matches. CDR3 DNA sequence: TGTGCCAGCAGTTTTGGACAGGGGACCGAGCAGTACTTC. Translated: CASSFGQGTEQYF.

The rearrangement joins TRBV27 to TRBJ2-7, with TRBD2 identical over 8 bases. CDR3 length equals 16 residues. The V gene's germline CDR1 is MNHEY and CDR2 SMNVEV (reference sequence). V gave up 5 bases and J gave up 2 bases; unmatched junction bases: 11. CDR3 nucleotides: TGTGCCAGCAGTCTACATAGCGGGGACTTGGCCTACGAGCAGTACTTC. This codes for CASSLHSGDLAYEQYF.

V usage is TRBV7-9 and J usage is TRBJ2-2; tentative D call: TRBD2 (6 bases). Germline V gene sequence: CDR1 SEHNR, CDR2 FQNEAQ (reference sequence). The V and J ends lost 5 bases and 2 bases respectively, with 12 bases between them. This CDR3 has 15 residues. The CDR3 region is CASSPTGDNTGELFF. As DNA, the CDR3 is TGTGCCAGCAGCCCAACGGGGGACAACACCGGGGAGCTGTTTTTT.

The chain combines TRBV9 with TRBJ2-5, with 8 bases fitting TRBD2. The CDR3 runs to 16 residues. The junction had 10 bases not matched to a gene; V was cut back by 4 bases and J by 2 bases. CDR1 and CDR2 from the germline V gene are SGDLS and YYNGEE. CDR3 sequence reads: CASSPRGAGVQETQYF. The CDR3 region has the DNA TGTGCCAGCAGCCCCCGAGGAGCGGGGGTTCAAGAGACCCAGTACTTC.

V and J are TRBV10-3 and TRBJ2-1, with 10 bases aligning to TRBD2. The length of the CDR3 is 12 residues. Germline lookup yields CDR1 ENHRY and CDR2 SYGVKD. Trimming at V came to 10 bases and at J to 6 bases, leaving 3 bases not matched to a gene. The CDR3 region has the DNA TGTGCCACTTCTAGCGGGAGCAATGAGCAGTTCTTC. Translated, it gives CATSSGSNEQFF.

The chain employs TRBV7-2 and TRBJ1-5; D uncertain. The V end was cut by 5 bases, the J end by 4 bases, with 15 bases between. There are 15 residues in the CDR3. Germline V lookup: CDR1 SGHTA, CDR2 FQGNSA. The CDR3 nucleotides are TGTGCCAGCAGCCCCTTTTCAGTGTCTAATCAGCCCCAGCATTTT. This sequence encodes CASSPFSVSNQPQHF.